The rows below give T cell receptor beta chains drawn from one sample of a study of Ad26.COV2.S vaccination and SARS-CoV-2 variants. Assay: immunoSEQ multiplex PCR; the TCRdb copy retains only in-frame clones and omits some. The repertoire has roughly 680,000 clones, around 92% of them found once; the top ten carry around 1.4%. The specimen was peripheral blood, collected in a trial of Ad26.COV2.S vaccine versus placebo. The receptors were gathered from a person aged 18-65 years who received the Ad26.COV2.S COVID-19 vaccine or a placebo. Each CDR3 is given with its conserved first and last residue. The D gene is left open where the match is weak. Not all rows give a size; the values are once, few, many and, for expanded clones, a class.

j_call | clone_size | d_call | v_call | cdr3_aa
TRBJ1-1 | - | TRBD1 | TRBV19 | CASSQQGAYGAEAFF
TRBJ2-1 | - | TRBD2 | TRBV19 | CATSGRATYNEQFF
TRBJ1-1 | - | - | TRBV5-1 | CASKNKTDREAFF
TRBJ2-1 | - | - | TRBV9 | CASSVEDFYSYNEQFF
TRBJ2-1 | - | TRBD1 | TRBV6-4 | CASAGDRGDEQFF
TRBJ1-1 | - | - | TRBV12-3/TRBV12-4 | CASVQRRGTEAFF
TRBJ1-5 | - | - | TRBV3-1/TRBV3-2 | CASSQDLPQGLHFSNQPQHF
TRBJ1-1 | - | - | TRBV6-5 | CASSYWAPPAEAFF
TRBJ1-4 | - | - | TRBV24-1 | CATSDSRTLGEKLFF
TRBJ2-6 | - | - | TRBV10-1 | CASSDPGANVLTF
TRBJ1-6 | - | - | TRBV9 | CASSWNYNSPLHF
TRBJ2-7 | - | - | TRBV18 | CASSPLEGEQYF
TRBJ2-7 | - | - | TRBV5-1 | CASSFGSGYEQYF
TRBJ2-1 | - | - | TRBV9 | CASSVGFSYNEQFF
TRBJ1-6 | - | - | TRBV25-1 | CASTAEYNSPLHF
TRBJ1-1 | - | - | TRBV10-3 | CAISDSDSPEAFF
TRBJ1-4 | - | - | TRBV5-5 | CASSPFGDVEKLFF
TRBJ2-2 | - | TRBD2 | TRBV5-5 | CASSPRGDANTGELFF
TRBJ1-6 | - | TRBD1 | TRBV3-1/TRBV3-2 | CASSPWDRVNSPLHF
TRBJ1-1 | - | - | TRBV29-1 | CSVPEWNTEAFF
TRBJ2-1 | - | TRBD2 | TRBV9 | CASSVGTSGRRNEQFF
TRBJ2-3 | few | TRBD2 | TRBV19 | CASSTDRGLAVSTDTQYF
TRBJ1-2 | once | TRBD1 | TRBV9 | CASSVTGGSGGEPIYGYTF
TRBJ2-7 | - | - | TRBV5-1 | CASSLEGTTAYEQYF
TRBJ1-6 | few | - | TRBV7-2 | CASSPAWALNSPLHF
TRBJ2-2 | - | - | TRBV24-1 | CATSAYPTNKRDTGELFF
TRBJ1-2 | - | - | TRBV12-3/TRBV12-4 | CASGRAPRNF
TRBJ1-5 | - | - | TRBV24-1 | CATSDSSGRWQPQHF
TRBJ1-3 | - | - | TRBV18 | CASSPPGVSGNTIYF
TRBJ2-1 | - | TRBD2 | TRBV6-1 | CASSEAPTSGGKEQFF
TRBJ2-1 | - | TRBD2 | TRBV7-9 | CASSLLIAGTTKFF
TRBJ1-4 | - | - | TRBV2 | CASMAGSGPRTEKLFF
TRBJ1-5 | - | TRBD1 | TRBV4-3 | CASSLTSTGDQPQHF
TRBJ2-4 | - | - | TRBV19 | CASSLDNNIQYF
TRBJ1-1 | - | - | TRBV5-4 | CASSLANTNTEAFF
TRBJ2-3 | - | - | TRBV4-2 | CASSQDRSTDTQYF
TRBJ2-1 | - | TRBD1 | TRBV11-3 | CASSARQGSYNEQFF
TRBJ1-3 | - | - | TRBV30 | CAWSVREDTIYF
TRBJ2-7 | - | TRBD1 | TRBV7-8 | CASSLDRGLDEQYF
TRBJ2-1 | - | TRBD2 | TRBV2 | CASSLSGRIYNEQFF
TRBJ2-7 | - | TRBD2 | TRBV10-2 | CASRRLAGSYEQYF